Listed below are T cell receptor beta chains from one sample, sequenced in a study of sequential checkpoint blockade in melanoma. Produced via immunoSEQ multiplex PCR; TCRdb's table is partial and in-frame only. The profile shows about 22,000 clones, 80% to 85% of them singletons. The sequencing here drew on CD8+ T cells sorted from blood (inferred from file names), taken from a patient given nivolumab and ipilimumab in sequence. The source of these receptors is a human donor with melanoma. CDR3s include the opening cysteine and the closing phenylalanine or tryptophan. A D gene is named only where the DNA matches it firmly. The size entry is marked missing in some rows and otherwise reads once, few, many or a size class.

TRBV27	TRBJ1-5	16	.	.	CASSWGGQGGDQPQHF	TGTGCCAGCAGTTGGGGAGGGCAGGGCGGGGATCAGCCCCAGCATTTT
TRBV19	TRBJ2-1	14	.	.	CASSPRRLVGVSFF	TGTGCCAGTAGTCCCCGACGACTAGTTGGGGTAAGCTTCTTC
TRBV4-1	TRBJ1-6	14	TRBD1	.	CASSRDSENSPLHF	TGCGCCAGCAGCCGGGACAGTGAAAACTCACCCCTCCACTTT
TRBV19	TRBJ1-4	13	.	few	CATVTGGNEKLFF	TGTGCCACTGTGACAGGCGGTAATGAAAAACTGTTTTTT
TRBV7-6	TRBJ2-7	14	.	.	CASSPGTPGDEQYF	TGTGCCAGCAGCCCCGGGACTCCCGGGGACGAGCAGTACTTC
TRBV13	TRBJ2-7	14	.	.	CASSARTDSYEQYF	TGTGCCAGCAGCGCGCGCACAGATTCCTACGAGCAGTACTTC
TRBV19	TRBJ2-7	15	TRBD1	.	CASSDGQAIFDEQYF	TGTGCCAGTAGTGACGGACAGGCGATTTTTGACGAGCAGTACTTC
TRBV5-5	TRBJ2-7	15	TRBD1	few	CASSPGQGEGYEQYF	TGCGCCAGCAGCCCTGGACAGGGGGAAGGGTACGAGCAGTACTTC
TRBV2	TRBJ1-5	15	.	few	CASREPGNSNQPQHF	TGTGCCAGCAGGGAGCCGGGAAATAGCAATCAGCCCCAGCATTTT
TRBV7-9	TRBJ2-3	14	.	.	CASSYPGLPDTQYF	TGTGCCAGCAGTTACCCGGGGTTACCAGATACGCAGTATTTT
TRBV11-2	TRBJ2-1	17	.	.	CASSLVALGGFYNEQFF	TGTGCCAGCAGCTTAGTGGCCCTTGGTGGTTTTTACAATGAGCAGTTCTTC
TRBV10-2	TRBJ1-5	12	.	few	CAGGEGRQPQHF	TGCGCCGGCGGGGAAGGTAGACAGCCCCAGCATTTT
TRBV19	TRBJ2-2	13	TRBD1	.	CATQQGDTGELFF	TGTGCCACACAGCAGGGGGACACCGGGGAGCTGTTTTTT
TRBV28	TRBJ2-2	14	TRBD1	.	CASSSTGVTGELFF	TGTGCCAGCAGTTCGACAGGGGTCACCGGGGAGCTGTTTTTT
TRBV5-6	TRBJ1-1	16	.	.	CASSLAFSQMNTEAFF	TGTGCCAGCAGCTTGGCCTTCAGTCAAATGAACACTGAAGCTTTCTTT
TRBV4-3	TRBJ2-7	17	TRBD2	.	CASSQLGLAGGRVEQYF	TGCGCCAGCAGCCAATTGGGACTAGCGGGAGGGCGGGTCGAGCAGTACTTC
TRBV30	TRBJ2-7	13	.	.	CAWSYREGYEQYF	TGTGCCTGGAGTTACAGGGAAGGCTACGAGCAGTACTTC
TRBV4-3	TRBJ2-7	15	TRBD2	once	CASSLILAGSYEQYF	TGCGCCAGCAGCCTGATACTAGCGGGGTCCTACGAGCAGTACTTC
TRBV9	TRBJ1-1	15	TRBD1	.	CASSDLTGGDVRAFF	TGTGCCAGCAGCGACTTAACAGGGGGCGACGTGAGAGCTTTCTTT
TRBV27	TRBJ1-1	14	TRBD1	once	CASSPGQGGTEAFF	TGTGCCAGCAGTCCTGGGCAGGGGGGCACTGAAGCTTTCTTT
TRBV25-1	TRBJ2-2	15	TRBD1	.	CASSEKGQVDGELFF	TGTGCCAGCAGTGAAAAGGGACAGGTCGATGGGGAGCTGTTTTTT
TRBV5-4	TRBJ2-7	15	.	.	CASSLDRGSNYEQYF	TGTGCCAGCAGCTTGGACCGGGGTAGTAACTACGAGCAGTACTTC
TRBV4-3	TRBJ1-6	16	TRBD1	few	CASSQDQNRGNSPLHF	TGCGCCAGCAGCCAAGATCAGAACAGGGGGAATTCACCCCTCCACTTT
TRBV19	TRBJ2-1	15	TRBD2	.	CASMIVAGGPLEQFF	TGTGCCAGTATGATAGTCGCGGGAGGGCCTTTGGAGCAGTTCTTC
TRBV15	TRBJ1-1	14	.	few	CATSRDQGWTEAFF	TGTGCCACCAGCAGAGATCAGGGGTGGACTGAAGCTTTCTTT
TRBV7-9	TRBJ2-7	13	TRBD1	.	CASRRTGSYEQYF	TGTGCCAGCAGGCGGACAGGCTCCTACGAGCAGTACTTC
TRBV4-3	TRBJ2-5	16	TRBD1	.	CASSQDGQGKYETQYF	TGCGCCAGCAGCCAAGATGGACAGGGAAAATACGAGACCCAGTACTTC
TRBV2	TRBJ2-3	15	TRBD2	.	CASSRIAGVADTQYF	TGTGCCAGCAGCCGCATAGCGGGAGTGGCAGATACGCAGTATTTT
TRBV28	TRBJ1-5	16	.	.	CASREGLRDNNQPQHF	TGTGCCAGCCGCGAGGGCCTCCGGGACAACAATCAGCCCCAGCATTTT
TRBV27	TRBJ2-3	14	TRBD2	.	CASSRLASTDTQYF	TGTGCCAGCAGTCGACTAGCGAGCACAGATACGCAGTATTTT
TRBV7-9	TRBJ2-7	17	TRBD2	.	CASSRTSGGRLDYEQYF	TGTGCCAGCAGCCGGACTAGCGGGGGCCGCTTGGATTACGAGCAGTACTTC
TRBV29-1	TRBJ2-1	14	TRBD2	.	CSVSTAGGGDEQFF	TGCAGCGTTTCTACGGCGGGAGGGGGGGATGAGCAGTTCTTC
TRBV10-3	TRBJ2-2	17	TRBD1	once	CAIRRPGQGANTGELFF	TGTGCCATCAGGCGACCGGGACAGGGAGCGAACACCGGGGAGCTGTTTTTT
TRBV5-6	TRBJ2-7	13	.	.	CASSLAVTYEQYF	TGTGCCAGCAGCTTGGCAGTCACCTACGAGCAGTACTTC
TRBV27	TRBJ2-3	15	TRBD2	.	CASSLGTSLADTQYF	TGTGCCAGCAGTTTAGGGACTAGTCTGGCAGATACGCAGTATTTT
TRBV4-1	TRBJ2-7	16	TRBD1	few	CASSQDWGTGLYEQYF	TGCGCCAGCAGCCAAGATTGGGGGACAGGGCTATACGAGCAGTACTTC
TRBV9	TRBJ2-2	19	TRBD1	once	CASSVGSKEGALYTGELFF	TGTGCCAGCAGCGTAGGGTCGAAAGAGGGGGCGTTATACACCGGGGAGCTGTTTTTT
TRBV6-4	TRBJ2-1	15	TRBD1	.	CASSEAQGAYNEQFF	TGTGCCAGCAGTGAGGCTCAGGGGGCCTACAATGAGCAGTTCTTC
TRBV5-4	TRBJ2-7	15	TRBD1	few	CASSPGQGEGYEQYF	TGCGCCAGCAGCCCTGGACAGGGGGAAGGGTACGAGCAGTACTTC
TRBV11-2	TRBJ2-7	15	.	.	CASSFGNRDSYEQYF	TGTGCCAGCAGCTTCGGGAACAGGGATTCCTACGAGCAGTACTTC
TRBV7-8	TRBJ2-2	16	TRBD2	.	CASSLALAGVFGELFF	TGTGCCAGCAGCTTAGCGCTAGCGGGAGTTTTCGGGGAGCTGTTTTTT
TRBV29-1	TRBJ2-5	12	.	.	CSVSTGEETQYF	TGCAGCGTCTCCACGGGGGAAGAGACCCAGTACTTC
TRBV9	TRBJ2-2	18	.	.	CASSATRGGRERTGELFF	TGTGCCAGCAGCGCCACGAGGGGGGGGCGGGAGAGGACCGGGGAGCTGTTTTTT
TRBV27	TRBJ1-6	16	TRBD1	.	CASSFRGPVYNSPLHF	TGTGCCAGCAGTTTCAGGGGGCCAGTCTATAATTCACCCCTCCACTTT
TRBV25-1	TRBJ2-7	15	TRBD2	.	CASSGNSGAKYEQYF	TGTGCCAGCAGTGGGAATAGCGGGGCTAAGTACGAGCAGTACTTC
TRBV7-9	TRBJ2-7	15	.	.	CASSPPRRGRSEQYF	TGTGCCAGCAGCCCCCCACGGAGAGGGAGGTCCGAGCAGTACTTC
TRBV4-1	TRBJ2-7	15	.	.	CASSQAKDSRYEQYF	TGCGCCAGCAGCCAAGCGAAGGACAGCAGATACGAGCAGTACTTC
TRBV29-1	TRBJ2-5	14	.	.	CSVEFGGHDETQYF	TGCAGCGTTGAATTCGGGGGGCATGACGAGACCCAGTACTTC
TRBV5-1	TRBJ2-7	14	.	once	CASSFSAVTYEQYF	TGCGCCAGCAGCTTCTCTGCAGTAACCTACGAGCAGTACTTC
TRBV27	TRBJ2-2	15	TRBD1	.	CASSYGTGVAGELFF	TGTGCCAGCAGCTATGGGACAGGGGTGGCCGGGGAGCTGTTTTTT
TRBV5-1	TRBJ2-4	17	TRBD2	.	CASSLVVEGRVKNIQYF	TGCGCCAGCAGCTTGGTTGTAGAGGGGAGGGTCAAAAACATTCAGTACTTC
TRBV25-1	TRBJ1-1	14	TRBD1	.	CASSDGTGGHEAFF	TGTGCCAGCAGTGACGGGACAGGGGGCCATGAAGCTTTCTTT
TRBV6-1	TRBJ2-7	15	TRBD2	once	CASSTPGGGSYEQYF	TGTGCCAGCAGTACCCCGGGGGGAGGATCCTACGAGCAGTACTTC